This passage covers 18 T cell receptor beta chains from one sample sequenced in a study of T cell responses to AZD1222 COVID-19 vaccine. Profiled with immunoSEQ multiplex PCR; TCRdb holds only in-frame clones, not every one. The table lists 95,000 to 100,000 clones, 88% of them singletons. Sample: peripheral blood, taken 28 days after the second AZD1222 dose. The receptors here all came from an adult who received the AZD1222 COVID-19 vaccine.

The chain employs TRBV6-5 and TRBJ2-7; 10 bases are a match to TRBD2. Germline assignment: CDR1 MNHEY and CDR2 SVGAGI. V gave up 2 bases and J gave up 2 bases; unmatched junction bases: 6. The CDR3 loop spans 16 amino acids. The CDR3 sequence is CASSYLAGERAYEQYF. In nucleotides, the CDR3 is TGTGCCAGCAGTTACCTAGCGGGAGAGAGAGCCTACGAGCAGTACTTC.

The chain employs TRBV7-9 and TRBJ2-2, with 9 bases matching TRBD2. CDR1 is SEHNR, CDR2 FQNEAQ, per germline (reference sequence). V lost 6 bases to trimming and J lost 4 bases; unmatched junction nucleotides: 6. The CDR3 length is 15 residues. As DNA, the CDR3 is TGTGCCAGCAGAGATAGCGGGAGAGTCACCGGGGAGCTGTTTTTT. Residues: CASRDSGRVTGELFF.

The chain is built from TRBV30 and TRBJ1-2, with TRBD1 matching 7 bases. Germline-derived CDR1 and CDR2 are GTSNPN and SVGIG (reference sequence). Trimming cost V 0 bases and J 8 bases; bases outside gene matches: 12. The CDR3 has 15 amino acids. Written as DNA, the CDR3 is TGTGCCTGGAGTGTGGTAGGGGGCGTAGTATCCGGCTACACCTTC. This sequence encodes CAWSVVGGVVSGYTF. Full variable domain (missing parts from reference TRBV30 and TRBJ1-2): SQTIHQWPATLVQPVGSPLSLECTVEGTSNPNLYWYRQAAGRGLQLLFYSVGIGQISSEVPQNLSASRPQDRQFILSSKKLLLSDSGFYLCAWSVVGGVVSGYTFGSGTRLTVV.

CDR3 DNA: TGTGCCAGCAGTTACGGGCGGGGTCAGCCCCAGCATTTT. Its translation: CASSYGRGQPQHF. J is TRBJ1-5 and V is TRBV6-6; unclear D gene. V lost 2 bases to trimming and J lost 6 bases, with 8 bases between them. The CDR3 loop spans 13 amino acids. CDR1 MNHNY and CDR2 SVGAGI come from the germline V gene (reference sequence).

This clone was picked up one time. The V gene is TRBV15, the J gene TRBJ2-7; D remains ambiguous. Germline loops: CDR1 LNHNV, CDR2 YYDKDF (reference sequence). V was shortened by 0 bases and J by 3 bases, with 6 bases between the two germline ends. The CDR3 has 13 amino acids. This CDR3 reads CATSRDHGYEQYF. In DNA, the CDR3 is TGTGCCACCAGCAGAGATCACGGCTACGAGCAGTACTTC.

J is TRBJ1-3 and V is TRBV7-9; D remains ambiguous. The ends were cut back, 0 bases at V and 0 bases at J, with 12 bases in the middle. CDR1 is SEHNR, CDR2 FQNEAQ, per germline (reference sequence). The CDR3 extends over 17 amino acids. CDR3 region: CASSLAYDGFSGNTIYF. The CDR3, as DNA: TGTGCCAGCAGCTTAGCTTACGACGGTTTCTCTGGAAACACCATATATTTT.

The chain recombines TRBV9 with TRBJ1-2; a possible D gene is TRBD1 (5 bases). The V gene lost 3 bases and the J gene lost 3 bases, with 9 bases spanning the gap. CDR3 size: 13 residues. Germline V gives CDR1 SGDLS, CDR2 YYNGEE. In nucleotides, the CDR3 is TGTGCCAGCAGCGAGGGGACCGACTATGGCTACACCTTC. This codes for CASSEGTDYGYTF.

A single count supports this clone. The V gene is TRBV6-5, the J gene TRBJ1-4; D ambiguous. Looked up from germline, CDR1 is MNHEY and CDR2 is SVGAGI. CDR3 length equals 15 residues. V was cut by 6 bases and J by 6 bases, with 17 bases left in between. The CDR3 reads CASSRPGPWDEKLFF. The CDR3, as DNA: TGTGCCAGCAGCAGACCGGGCCCTTGGGATGAAAAACTGTTTTTT.

This clone was seen once. The chain has TRBV11-2 and TRBJ1-6; perhaps TRBD1 as D (5 bases). The CDR3 covers 17 residues. Trimming shortened V by 1 base and J by 1 base, and 11 bases separated the two germline ends. From germline, CDR1 is SGHAT and CDR2 FQNNGV. CDR3 region: CASSLAGVSSYNSPLHF. The CDR3 DNA is TGTGCCAGCAGCTTAGCGGGGGTGTCGTCCTATAATTCACCCCTCCACTTT. Complete variable domain (other parts from reference TRBV11-2 and TRBJ1-6): EAGVAQSPRYKIIEKRQSVAFWCNPISGHATLYWYQQILGQGPKLLIQFQNNGVVDDSQLPKDRFSAERLKGVDSTLKIQPAKLEDSAVYLCASSLAGVSSYNSPLHFGNGTRLTVT.

The chain uses TRBV3-1 (or the pseudogene TRBV3-2) and TRBJ2-7, with D unclear. The CDR3 contains 14 residues. CDR1 and CDR2 (germline): LGHDT, YNNKEL (reference sequence). Trimming left V 1 base short and J 3 bases short, with 10 bases between. The CDR3 reads CASSQVMGNYEQYF. CDR3 nucleotide sequence: TGTGCCAGCAGCCAAGTTATGGGGAACTACGAGCAGTACTTC.

This chain links TRBV18 with TRBJ1-1; D uncertain. The germline V gene has CDR1 KGHSH and CDR2 LQKENI. This CDR3 contains 14 residues. Trimming took 6 bases from V and 1 from J, leaving 12 bases between them. The CDR3, as DNA: TGTGCCAGCTCCCAGGCCGGAGGGAACACTGAAGCTTTCTTT. As protein: CASSQAGGNTEAFF.

The V gene is TRBV7-6, the J gene TRBJ1-4; D gene uncertain. CDR3 length equals 15 residues. Trimming shortened V by 1 base and J by 7 bases, and 13 bases separated the two germline ends. In germline, CDR1 is SGHVS, CDR2 FNYEAQ. The CDR3 DNA sequence: TGTGCCAGCAGCTTAGGTCATGGGAGAAGTGAAAAACTGTTTTTT. Translating gives CASSLGHGRSEKLFF.

The J gene is TRBJ1-1, the V gene TRBV30; D call uncertain. Germline V CDR1 and CDR2: GTSNPN, SVGIG (reference sequence). Trimming stripped 4 bases from V and 3 bases from J, with 12 bases between. CDR3 size: 13 residues. DNA of the CDR3: TGTGCCTGGAAACCTCGGAGTTACACTGAAGCTTTCTTT. It yields the protein CAWKPRSYTEAFF.

This clone was observed a single time. The chain has TRBV3-1 (or the pseudogene TRBV3-2) and TRBJ1-1; unclear D gene. The CDR3 is 14 amino acids. Germline assignment: CDR1 LGHDT and CDR2 YNNKEL (reference sequence). The V gene lost 4 bases and the J gene lost 1 base, with 10 bases spanning the gap. For the CDR3, the DNA is TGTGCCAGCAGCCCCGAAATAGCGAACACTGAAGCTTTCTTT. It encodes CASSPEIANTEAFF.

The chain is built from TRBV5-8 and TRBJ1-3; D gene unclear. This CDR3 contains 15 residues. Germline CDR1 reads SGHTS; CDR2 reads YDEGEE. Trimming removed 2 bases at V and 0 bases at J, with 9 bases between. The CDR3 sequence is CASSFDVHSGNTIYF. CDR3 coding DNA: TGTGCCAGCAGCTTTGACGTCCACTCTGGAAACACCATATATTTT.

The chain joins TRBV7-6 to TRBJ1-5, with no clear D. The CDR3 runs to 13 residues. The ends were cut back, 5 bases at V and 6 bases at J, with 11 bases in the middle. Germline-derived CDR1 and CDR2 are SGHVS and FNYEAQ. CDR3 amino acids: CASSVGWGQPQHF. CDR3 in DNA: TGTGCCAGCAGCGTGGGATGGGGTCAGCCCCAGCATTTT.

This clone has a handful of counts. CDR3 sequence (DNA): TGTGCCTGGAGTCCCGGCGGGGCCTGGGGAAACATTCAGTACTTC. Protein product: CAWSPGGAWGNIQYF. The chain joins TRBV30 to TRBJ2-4; weak D call: TRBD2 (6 bases). Trimming took off 2 bases at V and 6 bases at J, with 17 bases between the two ends. This CDR3 comprises 15 residues. Germline CDR1 reads GTSNPN; CDR2 reads SVGIG (reference sequence).

The CDR3 loop reads CASRARQGVVTGELFF. Written as DNA, the CDR3 is TGTGCCAGCAGGGCACGACAGGGAGTAGTCACCGGGGAGCTGTTTTTT. The chain has TRBV2 and TRBJ2-2, with 7 bases aligning to TRBD1. The junction had 11 bases not matched to a gene; V was cut back by 6 bases and J by 4 bases. Germline CDR1 reads SNHLY; CDR2 reads FYNNEI. The CDR3 is 16 residues long. Based on the CDR3 plus reference TRBV2 and TRBJ2-2, the full variable domain is EPEVTQTPSHQVTQMGQEVILRCVPISNHLYFYWYRQILGQKVEFLVSFYNNEISEKSEIFDDQFSVERPDGSNFTLKIRSTKLEDSAMYFCASRARQGVVTGELFFGEGSRLTVL.